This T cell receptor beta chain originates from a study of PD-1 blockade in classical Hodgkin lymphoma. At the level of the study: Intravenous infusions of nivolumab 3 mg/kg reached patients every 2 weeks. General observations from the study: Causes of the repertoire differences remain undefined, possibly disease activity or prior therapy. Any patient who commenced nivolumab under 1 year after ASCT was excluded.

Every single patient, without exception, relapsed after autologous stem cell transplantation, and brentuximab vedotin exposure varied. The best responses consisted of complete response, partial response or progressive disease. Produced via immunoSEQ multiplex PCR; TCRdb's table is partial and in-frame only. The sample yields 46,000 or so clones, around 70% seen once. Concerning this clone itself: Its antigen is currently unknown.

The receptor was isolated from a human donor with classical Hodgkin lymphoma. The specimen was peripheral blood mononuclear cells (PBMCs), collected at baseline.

CDR3 region: CASARQGDTGELFF. The CDR3 coding sequence is TGTGCCAGCGCACGGCAGGGGGATACCGGGGAGCTGTTTTTT. The V and J genes are TRBV6-4 and TRBJ2-2, with TRBD1 matching over 7 bases. The CDR3 has 14 residues. Looked up from germline, CDR1 is MRHNA and CDR2 is SNTAGT. J gave up 5 bases and V 8 bases, and 8 bases lay outside the gene matches.